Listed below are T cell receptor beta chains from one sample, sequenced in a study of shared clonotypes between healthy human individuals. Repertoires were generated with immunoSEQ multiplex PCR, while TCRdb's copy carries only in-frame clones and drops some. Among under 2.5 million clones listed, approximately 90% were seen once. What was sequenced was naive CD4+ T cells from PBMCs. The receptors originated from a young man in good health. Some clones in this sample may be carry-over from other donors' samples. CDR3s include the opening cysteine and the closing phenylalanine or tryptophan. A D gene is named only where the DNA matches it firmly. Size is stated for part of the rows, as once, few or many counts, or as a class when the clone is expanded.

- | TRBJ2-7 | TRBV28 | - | TGTGCCAGCAGTTCGACCAGACAGGCTAACGAGCAGTACTTC | CASSSTRQANEQYF
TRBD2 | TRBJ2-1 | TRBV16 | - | TGTGCCAGCAGCCAAGCGGGAGGGCCAGGTGAGCAGTTCTTC | CASSQAGGPGEQFF
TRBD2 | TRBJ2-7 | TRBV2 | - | TGTGCCAGCAGTGGACTAGCGGGAGCCTCCTACGAGCAGTACTTC | CASSGLAGASYEQYF
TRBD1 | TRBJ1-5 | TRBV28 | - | TGTGCCAGCAGCTCTCGACAGGGTGCTCAGCCCCAGCATTTT | CASSSRQGAQPQHF
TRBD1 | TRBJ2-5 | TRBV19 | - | TGTGCCAGTAGTTTCACCTGGGGACAGGGGGAGACCCAGTACTTC | CASSFTWGQGETQYF
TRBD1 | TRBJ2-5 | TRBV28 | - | TGTGCCGGCAGTTTAGTGGGACAGACTGGGGAGACCCAGTACTTC | CAGSLVGQTGETQYF
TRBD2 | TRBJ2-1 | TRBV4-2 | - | TGTGCCAGCAGCCCGGGACTAGCGTATGAGCAGTTCTTC | CASSPGLAYEQFF
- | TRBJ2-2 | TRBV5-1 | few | TGCGCCAGCAGCTTAGGAGGGGATACCGGGGAGCTGTTTTTT | CASSLGGDTGELFF
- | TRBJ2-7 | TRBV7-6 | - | TGTGCCAGCAGCCCCGGGACATCGGCTGGAGAGCAGTACTTC | CASSPGTSAGEQYF
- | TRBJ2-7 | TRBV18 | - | TGTGCCAGCTCACACGGGGCGCAAAACGAGCAGTACTTC | CASSHGAQNEQYF
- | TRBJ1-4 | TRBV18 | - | TGTGCCAGCTCACGAGTATCCTGGCGGGCGACCACTAATGAAAAACTGTTTTTT | CASSRVSWRATTNEKLFF
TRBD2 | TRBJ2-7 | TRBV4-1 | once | TGCGCCAGCAGCCAAGCCTCTAGCGGGAGGCCCTACGAGCAGTACTTC | CASSQASSGRPYEQYF
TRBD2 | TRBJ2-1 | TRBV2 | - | TGTGCCAGCAGTAGGGAGGGTATCACGCTCTTC | CASSREGITLF
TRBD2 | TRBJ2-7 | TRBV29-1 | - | TGCAGCGTTGGGGGACTAGCGGGAGGTAGGACCTACGAGCAGTACTTC | CSVGGLAGGRTYEQYF
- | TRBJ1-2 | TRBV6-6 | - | TGTGCCAGCAGTTACGGGGCAGGGTCTGGCTACACCTTC | CASSYGAGSGYTF
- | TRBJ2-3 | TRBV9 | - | TGTGCCAGCAGCGGTCAACTCCAAACAGATACGCAGTATTTT | CASSGQLQTDTQYF
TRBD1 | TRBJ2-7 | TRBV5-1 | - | TGCGCCAGCAGCTTCGGACAGGTCTACTACGAGCAGTACTTC | CASSFGQVYYEQYF
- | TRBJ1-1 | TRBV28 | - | TGTGCCAGCAGTTTGGTCCGTAGTGAAGCTTTCTTT | CASSLVRSEAFF
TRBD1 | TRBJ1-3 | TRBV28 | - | TGTGCCAGCAGTCCTCCCGGGACAGGGGTTACAGTTGGAAACACCATATATTTT | CASSPPGTGVTVGNTIYF
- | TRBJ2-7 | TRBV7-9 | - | TGTGCCAGCAGCCTCGCTGGGGGTAGGTCCGAGCAGTACTTC | CASSLAGGRSEQYF
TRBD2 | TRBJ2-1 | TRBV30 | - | TGTGCCTGGACGGGCGGGAGCTCCTACAATGAGCAGTTCTTC | CAWTGGSSYNEQFF
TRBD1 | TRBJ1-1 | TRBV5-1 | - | TGCGCCAGCACACGAACAGGGGAGAACACTGAAGCTTTCTTT | CASTRTGENTEAFF
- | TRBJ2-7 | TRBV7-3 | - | TGTGCCAGCAGCCCGGGTGGAGGGCAGGGTTCGCGCTACGAGCAGTACTTC | CASSPGGGQGSRYEQYF
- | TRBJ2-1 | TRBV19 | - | TGTGCCAGTGGTCTAGCGCCTAGCTCCTACAATGAGCAGTTCTTC | CASGLAPSSYNEQFF
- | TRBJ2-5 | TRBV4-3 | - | TGCGCCAGCAGCCCGGGACGGGGAGAAACCCAGTACTTC | CASSPGRGETQYF
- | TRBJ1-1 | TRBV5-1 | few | TGCGCCAGCAGCTTGGGACCTCTGAACACTGAAGCTTTCTTT | CASSLGPLNTEAFF
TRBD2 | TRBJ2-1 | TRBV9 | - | TGTGCCAGCAGCGCAGGGGGACTAGCGCCTTACAATGAGCAGTTCTTC | CASSAGGLAPYNEQFF
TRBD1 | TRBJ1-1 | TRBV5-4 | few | TGTGCCAGCAGCCTTGGACAGGGGACAATCATGAACACTGAAGCTTTCTTT | CASSLGQGTIMNTEAFF
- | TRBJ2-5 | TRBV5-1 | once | TGCGCCAGCAGCTTGTCGCCACAAGAGACCCAGTACTTC | CASSLSPQETQYF
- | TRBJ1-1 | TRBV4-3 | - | TGCGCCAGCAGCCAAGAAATAAACACTGAAGCTTTCTTT | CASSQEINTEAFF
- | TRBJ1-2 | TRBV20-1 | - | TGCAGTGCTAGATACTCCTATGGCTACACCTTC | CSARYSYGYTF
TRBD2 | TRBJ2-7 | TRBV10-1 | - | TGCGCCAGCTCGCTAGCGGTTTCCTACGAGCAGTACTTC | CASSLAVSYEQYF
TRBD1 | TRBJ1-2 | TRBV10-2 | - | TGCGCCAGCAGATTGGACAGGCTTAACTATGGCTACACCTTC | CASRLDRLNYGYTF
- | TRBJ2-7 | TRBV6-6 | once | TGTGCCAGCAGTTACGGGTCGGCAGGGAGCTCCTACGAGCAGTACTTC | CASSYGSAGSSYEQYF
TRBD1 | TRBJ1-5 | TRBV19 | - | TGTGCCAGTGTAGACAGGGGGCAGCCCCAGCATTTT | CASVDRGQPQHF
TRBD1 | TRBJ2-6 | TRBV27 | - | TGTGCCAGCCTACAAGGGGGCGCTGGGGCCAACGTCCTGACTTTC | CASLQGGAGANVLTF
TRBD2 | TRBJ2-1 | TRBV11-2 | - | TGTGCCAGCAGCTCCCGACTAGCGGGTGCGTACAATGAGCAGTTCTTC | CASSSRLAGAYNEQFF
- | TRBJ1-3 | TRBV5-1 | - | TGCGCCAGCAGCTTGGCGGGGGTAAAGTACGGAAACACCATATATTTT | CASSLAGVKYGNTIYF
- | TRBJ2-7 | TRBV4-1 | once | TGCGCCAGCAGCCTCCGGGGCCCCGGACCCTACGAGCAGTACTTC | CASSLRGPGPYEQYF
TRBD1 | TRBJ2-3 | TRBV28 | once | TGTGCCAGCAGTTCCCTCGGACAGGGTAGCACAGATACGCAGTATTTT | CASSSLGQGSTDTQYF
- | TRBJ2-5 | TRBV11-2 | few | TGTGCCAGCAGCCTTTGGAGACAAGAGACCCAGTACTTC | CASSLWRQETQYF
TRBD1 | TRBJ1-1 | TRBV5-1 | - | TGCGCCAGCAGGACCCGGGACAGGGGAAGTATGGACACTGAAGCTTTCTTT | CASRTRDRGSMDTEAFF
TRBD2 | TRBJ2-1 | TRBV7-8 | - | TGTGCCAGCAGCAAGAGACCCGGGACTAGCGGTCACAATGAGCAGTTCTTC | CASSKRPGTSGHNEQFF
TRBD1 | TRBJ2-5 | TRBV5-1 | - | TGCGCCAGCAGCTTGAAGGCAGGGGGCCAAGAGACCCAGTACTTC | CASSLKAGGQETQYF
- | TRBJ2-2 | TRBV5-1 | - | TGCGCCAGCAGCTTGGGGGACACGGTTACTAACACCGGGGAGCTGTTTTTT | CASSLGDTVTNTGELFF